The clone carrying this TCR beta chain was detected ten times or more. The data belong to a study of T cells in Graves' hyperthyroidism and ophthalmopathy. Disease lasting under 3 months, a NOSPECS grade of at least 4, and a Clinical Activity Score of at least 3 were features of the ophthalmopathy patients. Patients showing uncontrolled infection, other autoimmune disease, pregnancy or lactation were ineligible. V lost 0 bases, J lost 4 bases, and 16 bases lay in between. Germline values: CDR1 DFQATT, CDR2 SNEGSKA (reference sequence). The CDR3 length is 15 residues. Amplification yielded TCR beta CDR3 regions, with RNA transcripts as the source. HTBI primers drove first-round RT-PCR of the TCR CDR3. TCRdb reprocessed the multiplex PCR reads via MiXCR and lists one record per CDR3 protein. This sample has roughly 560,000 distinct CDR3 sequences, with approximately 15% found just once.

The V and J genes are TRBV20-1 and TRBJ2-7; the D gene is possibly TRBD2 (6 bases). Sequenced material: blood. The TCR sequence derives from a woman aged 35 to 49 with Graves' ophthalmopathy. The CDR3 protein is CSARDVEGDLYEQYF. CDR3 bases: TGCAGTGCTAGAGATGTGGAGGGTGACCTTTACGAGCAGTACTTC.